The next 26 T cell receptor beta chains were all read from a single sample in a study of technical replicates of blood from several donors. The protocol was immunoSEQ multiplex PCR, while the TCRdb copy is restricted to in-frame clones and leaves out a portion. The sample carries 91,000 or so clones, 95% recorded once. Source material: T cells isolated from PBMCs. These receptor sequences come from a human donor in good health.

The chain employs TRBV19 and TRBJ2-3; 7 bases agree with TRBD2. Germline trimming cut 3 bases from V and 2 bases from J; bases unmatched to any gene: 11. This CDR3 is 17 amino acids long. From germline, CDR1 is LNHDA and CDR2 SQIVND (reference sequence). CDR3 region: CASSIGLVGGVTDTQYF. CDR3 DNA: TGTGCCAGTAGTATCGGACTAGTCGGTGGAGTCACAGATACGCAGTATTTT. Full variable domain (missing parts from reference TRBV19 and TRBJ2-3): DGGITQSPKYLFRKEGQNVTLSCEQNLNHDAMYWYRQDPGQGLRLIYYSQIVNDFQKGDIAEGYSVSREKKESFPLTVTSAQKNPTAFYLCASSIGLVGGVTDTQYFGPGTRLTVL.

The rearrangement joins TRBV11-2 to TRBJ2-4, with 7 bases that match TRBD2. CDR3 length: 17 residues. The J segment lost 6 bases and the V segment lost 5 bases, leaving 16 bases of the junction unmatched. CDR1 is SGHAT and CDR2 is FQNNGV in the germline V gene. CDR3 sequence (DNA): TGTGCCAGCAGCGCCCTCGGGGGACTTTGGACTAGAAACATTCAGTACTTC. Translation gives CASSALGGLWTRNIQYF.

V usage is TRBV27 and J usage is TRBJ1-5; D possibly corresponds to TRBD1 (5 bases). The CDR3 has 15 residues. Germline V gene lookup returns CDR1 MNHEY and CDR2 SMNVEV (reference sequence). V was shortened by 0 bases and J by 3 bases, with 9 bases between the two germline ends. CDR3 nucleotide sequence: TGTGCCAGCAGTTTATCGGGGCAGTCCAATCAGCCCCAGCATTTT. Its protein is CASSLSGQSNQPQHF.

This chain connects TRBV27 to TRBJ1-2; 7 nucleotides agree with TRBD1. CDR3 length equals 15 residues. Germline V gene sequence: CDR1 MNHEY, CDR2 SMNVEV (reference sequence). V shed 5 bases, J shed 2 bases, and the junction held 8 bases outside the gene matches. CDR3 sequence: CASSKETGPNYGYTF. The DNA of the CDR3 is TGTGCCAGCAGTAAGGAGACAGGGCCGAACTATGGCTACACCTTC.

The chain has TRBV30 and TRBJ1-1, with D unclear. The ends were cut back, 0 bases at V and 5 bases at J, with 10 bases in the middle. Germline-derived CDR1 and CDR2 are GTSNPN and SVGIG (reference sequence). CDR3 size: 13 residues. The CDR3 loop reads CAWSVGAGTEAFF. The CDR3 nucleotides are TGTGCCTGGAGTGTTGGTGCCGGGACTGAAGCTTTCTTT.

The chain combines TRBV11-2 with TRBJ1-2; 9 nucleotides match TRBD1. CDR3 size: 14 residues. Unmatched junction bases numbered 8, after V lost 5 bases and J lost 7 bases. CDR1 and CDR2 from the germline V gene are SGHAT and FQNNGV. Here the CDR3 reads CASSPGQGIIGYTF. In nucleotides, the CDR3 is TGTGCCAGCAGCCCAGGACAGGGGATTATTGGCTACACCTTC.

This clone is medium-sized in the sample. The chain is built from TRBV2 and TRBJ1-5; TRBD1 aligns across 7 bases. Germline lookup yields CDR1 SNHLY and CDR2 FYNNEI. Germline trimming cut 3 bases from V and 6 bases from J; bases unmatched to any gene: 5. The CDR3 length is 14 residues. This CDR3 is CASSDRGLSQPQHF. CDR3 in DNA: TGTGCCAGCAGTGATAGGGGGCTCAGTCAGCCCCAGCATTTT.

V is TRBV28 and J is TRBJ1-4, with D uncertain. V gave up 4 bases and J gave up 7 bases, with 13 bases separating them. The germline CDR1 and CDR2 sequences are MDHEN and SYDVKM. This CDR3 is 14 amino acids long. CDR3 region: CASSSNQASEKLFF. The CDR3 DNA follows: TGTGCCAGCAGTTCTAATCAGGCCTCTGAAAAACTGTTTTTT.

The rearrangement joins TRBV9 to TRBJ2-3, with no clear D. The CDR3 is 11 residues long. Germline values: CDR1 SGDLS, CDR2 YYNGEE. Trimming cost V 3 bases and J 7 bases, with 6 bases left between them. The CDR3 protein is CASSGENTQYF. For the CDR3, the DNA is TGTGCCAGCAGCGGAGAGAATACGCAGTATTTT.

The V gene is TRBV19, the J gene TRBJ2-1, with D tentatively TRBD2 (6 bases). Germline-derived CDR1 and CDR2 are LNHDA and SQIVND (reference sequence). CDR3 length: 14 amino acids. V dropped 5 bases and J dropped 5 bases, with 13 bases sitting between them. In DNA, the CDR3 is TGTGCCAGTAGTTCCCGGGAGCTCAACAATGAGCAGTTCTTC. Protein sequence: CASSSRELNNEQFF.

This chain links TRBV28 with TRBJ1-1; D not resolved. The CDR3 runs 15 residues. V was clipped by 6 bases and J by 4 bases, with 18 bases between them. Germline V gene data show CDR1 as MDHEN and CDR2 as SYDVKM. CDR3: CASSSHDNYGTEAFF. CDR3 coding DNA: TGTGCCAGCAGCTCTCATGATAACTATGGCACTGAAGCTTTCTTT.

The CDR3 sequence is CASRRQGDNSPLHF. DNA of the CDR3: TGTGCCAGCAGAAGACAGGGGGATAATTCACCCCTCCACTTT. V and J are TRBV2 and TRBJ1-6, with 9 bases aligning to TRBD1. V gave up 6 bases and J gave up 5 bases; unmatched junction bases: 2. The CDR3 sequence is 14 residues long. The germline V gene has CDR1 SNHLY and CDR2 FYNNEI.

The rearrangement uses TRBV6-1 and TRBJ1-5, with unresolved D. The germline V gene encodes CDR1 MNHNS and CDR2 SASEGT. There are 14 residues in the CDR3. The V and J ends lost 5 bases and 3 bases respectively, with 11 bases between them. In DNA form, the CDR3 reads TGTGCCAGCAGTCAACAGAAAATCAATCAGCCCCAGCATTTT. Translation gives CASSQQKINQPQHF.

The chain is built from TRBV6-5 and TRBJ2-7, with 8 bases that match TRBD1. The V and J ends lost 2 bases and 12 bases, in that order; junction bases with no gene match: 9. CDR1 is MNHEY and CDR2 is SVGAGI in the germline V gene. This CDR3 contains 13 residues. The CDR3 reads CASSYVGTGDRYF. Here the CDR3 DNA reads TGTGCCAGCAGTTACGTAGGGACAGGTGACCGGTACTTC.

The V and J genes are TRBV13 and TRBJ2-7, with TRBD1 identical over 7 bases. Germline CDR1 is PRHDT and CDR2 is FYEKMQ (reference sequence). The V gene end was trimmed by 5 bases and the J gene end by 3 bases; junction bases not matched to a gene: 10. The CDR3 is made up of 15 amino acids. CDR3 region: CASSPRQGGNYEQYF. The CDR3 DNA follows: TGTGCCAGCAGCCCCAGGCAAGGGGGCAACTACGAGCAGTACTTC. Filled out from reference TRBV13 and TRBJ2-7, the complete variable domain reads AAGVIQSPRHLIKEKRETATLKCYPIPRHDTVYWYQQGPGQDPQFLISFYEKMQSDKGSIPDRFSAQQFSDYHSELNMSSLELGDSALYFCASSPRQGGNYEQYFGPGTRLTVT.

J is TRBJ2-4 and V is TRBV1; the table's D call, TRBD1, was not checked against the DNA. TRBV1 is marked as a pseudogene. The CDR3 contains 17 residues. The CDR3 sequence: CTSSQETGEWAKNIQYF. In DNA form, the CDR3 reads TGCACCAGCAGCCAAGAAACAGGGGAGTGGGCCAAAAACATTCAGTACTTC.

CDR3 residues: CASSLAGGGQPQHF. As DNA, the CDR3 is TGTGCCAGCAGCTTGGCGGGAGGCGGTCAGCCCCAGCATTTT. The rearrangement joins TRBV5-5 to TRBJ1-5; D remains unclear. Germline V lookup: CDR1 SGHKS, CDR2 YYEKEE (reference sequence). V was trimmed by 0 bases and J by 6 bases, leaving 10 bases between them. CDR3 size: 14 residues.

The V and J genes are TRBV19 and TRBJ2-1, with 9 bases fitting TRBD2. The CDR3 runs to 20 residues. With 5 bases clipped from V and 5 bases from J, the junction kept 22 bases outside the gene matches. Germline V CDR1 and CDR2: LNHDA, SQIVND (reference sequence). As DNA, the CDR3 is TGTGCCAGTAGTCCTAGAGGGGCCGGGACTAGCTTTAAGGCCCACAATGAGCAGTTCTTC. Residues: CASSPRGAGTSFKAHNEQFF.

The chain carries TRBV5-6 and TRBJ2-7; 10 bases fit TRBD1. Germline CDR1 is SGHDT and CDR2 is YYEEEE. This CDR3 has 15 amino acids. After removal of 4 bases from V and 5 bases from J, the junction contained 9 bases not matched to a gene. The CDR3 DNA sequence: TGTGCCAGCAGCCGCGGAGCGGGACAGGGGCACGAGCAGTACTTC. This gives the protein CASSRGAGQGHEQYF.

The chain is built from TRBV5-1 and TRBJ2-4; 8 bases line up with TRBD1. V lost 4 bases, J lost 6 bases, and 3 bases stayed unmatched. CDR1 is SGHRS and CDR2 is YFSETQ in the germline V gene. The CDR3 is 13 residues long. DNA of the CDR3: TGCGCCAGCAGCGCAGGACAGGGAAACATTCAGTACTTC. Translated: CASSAGQGNIQYF.

V is TRBV7-5 and J is TRBJ1-2; TRBD1 reflects the table's D call only, with no check against the DNA. TRBV7-5 constitutes a pseudogene. The CDR3 is 15 amino acids. CDR3 in amino acids: CVRSLRRVANYGYTF. The CDR3 bases are TGTGTCAGAAGCTTACGCAGGGTTGCTAACTATGGCTACACCTTC.

This chain uses TRBV28 with TRBJ2-6, with D perhaps matching TRBD1 (5 bases). CDR3 length: 15 residues. Germline CDR1 MDHEN, CDR2 SYDVKM. Trimming removed 5 bases from V and 2 bases from J, with 10 bases in between. The CDR3: CASSLDSPGANVLTF. The CDR3 region has the DNA TGTGCCAGCAGTCTAGACAGCCCTGGGGCCAACGTCCTGACTTTC.

The chain joins TRBV4-1 to TRBJ1-3; D gene unclear. V lost 2 bases and J 0 bases, leaving 8 bases between the germline ends. CDR3 length: 15 amino acids. The germline gives CDR1 MGHRA, CDR2 YSYEKL. The CDR3 loop reads CASSQPRDSGNTIYF. DNA of the CDR3: TGCGCCAGCAGCCAACCCCGGGACTCTGGAAACACCATATATTTT.

In this sample, this clone turned up once. The V call is TRBV6-6, the J call TRBJ2-5; D perhaps matches TRBD1 (6 bases). The CDR3 has 16 residues. Between the trimmed V and J ends, which lost 6 bases and 6 bases, there was a span of 23 bases. The V gene's germline CDR1 is MNHNY and CDR2 SVGAGI (reference sequence). The CDR3 spells CASSPSPTGLRKTQYF. The CDR3 nucleotides read TGTGCCAGCAGCCCTTCTCCGACAGGATTAAGAAAGACCCAGTACTTC.

The V gene is TRBV27, the J gene TRBJ2-7, with unresolved D. Germline V lookup: CDR1 MNHEY, CDR2 SMNVEV (reference sequence). Trimming removed 5 bases from V and 4 bases from J, with 9 bases in between. CDR3 size: 12 residues. This chain's CDR3 is CASSPTLYEQYF. DNA for the CDR3: TGTGCCAGCAGTCCTACGTTGTACGAGCAGTACTTC.

The V and J genes are TRBV7-2 and TRBJ2-7; the D is unclear. The CDR3 covers 16 residues. Germline V gene data show CDR1 as SGHTA and CDR2 as FQGNSA. Trimming shortened V by 2 bases and J by 0 bases, and 14 bases separated the two germline ends. CDR3 DNA: TGTGCCAGCAGCTTATATCTAACGTCGAGCTCCTACGAGCAGTACTTC. It specifies CASSLYLTSSSYEQYF.